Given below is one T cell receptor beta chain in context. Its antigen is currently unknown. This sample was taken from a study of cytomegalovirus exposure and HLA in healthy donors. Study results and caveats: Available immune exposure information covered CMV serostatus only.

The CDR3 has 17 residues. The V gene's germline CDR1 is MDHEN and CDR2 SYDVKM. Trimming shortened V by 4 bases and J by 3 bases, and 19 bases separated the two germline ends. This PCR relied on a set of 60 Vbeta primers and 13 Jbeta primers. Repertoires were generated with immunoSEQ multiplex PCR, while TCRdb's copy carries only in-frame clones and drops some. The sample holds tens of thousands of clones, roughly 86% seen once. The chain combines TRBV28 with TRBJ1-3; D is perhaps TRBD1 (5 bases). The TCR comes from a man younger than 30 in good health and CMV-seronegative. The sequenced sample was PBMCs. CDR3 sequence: CASSYPGGDRNGNTIYF. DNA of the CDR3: TGTGCCAGCAGTTACCCTGGGGGGGACCGTAATGGAAACACCATATATTTT.